The 32 T cell receptor beta chains below all came from one sample that was sequenced in a study of blood T cell repertoires in COVID-19. Data came from immunoSEQ multiplex PCR; TCRdb stores just in-frame clones and leaves some out. In the table there are about 210,000 clones, around 86% of which are singletons. The sample comprised PBMCs or T cells enriched from blood (not recorded which). These receptors were collected from a young man in a cohort exposed to, infected with or recovered from COVID-19 (not recorded which).

The chain has TRBV7-2 and TRBJ1-2; no reliable D call. V was clipped by 1 base and J by 3 bases, with 6 bases between them. The germline V gene encodes CDR1 SGHTA and CDR2 FQGNSA. The CDR3 loop spans 13 amino acids. CDR3 sequence (DNA): TGTGCCAGCAGCTTAGACAGCTACTATGGCTACACCTTC. Residues: CASSLDSYYGYTF.

The V and J genes are TRBV24-1 and TRBJ2-2; 7 bases agree with TRBD1. Germline V CDR1 and CDR2: KGHDR, SFDVKD. This CDR3 is built from 13 residues. The ends lost 9 bases at V and 4 bases at J; junction bases unmatched: 4. CDR3: CATATGATGELFF. The CDR3 DNA is TGTGCCACCGCCACAGGGGCCACCGGGGAGCTGTTTTTT.

This chain links TRBV5-1 with TRBJ1-1; perhaps TRBD1 as D (5 bases). The CDR3 sequence is 15 residues long. Trimming took off 0 bases at V and 7 bases at J, with 16 bases between the two ends. Germline values: CDR1 SGHRS, CDR2 YFSETQ. CDR3 bases: TGCGCCAGCAGCTTGGCCGCGACAGATAGGGGTGAAGCTTTCTTT. The encoded protein is CASSLAATDRGEAFF. Variable domain in full (rest from reference TRBV5-1 and TRBJ1-1): KAGVTQTPRYLIKTRGQQVTLSCSPISGHRSVSWYQQTPGQGLQFLFEYFSETQRNKGNFPGRFSGRQFSNSRSEMNVSTLELGDSALYLCASSLAATDRGEAFFGQGTRLTVV.

There are a few counts of this clone. This chain links TRBV15 with TRBJ1-1; D perhaps matches TRBD1 (5 bases). The CDR3 is made up of 14 amino acids. The V gene lost 1 base and the J gene lost 1 base, with 7 bases spanning the gap. Germline V gives CDR1 LNHNV, CDR2 YYDKDF (reference sequence). In DNA form, the CDR3 reads TGTGCCACCAGCAGAGCAGGGTCGAACACTGAAGCTTTCTTT. Protein: CATSRAGSNTEAFF.

In nucleotides, the CDR3 is TGTGCCAGCAGTCGGGGACTAGCGAGCCCCAATGAGCAGTTCTTC. This sequence encodes CASSRGLASPNEQFF. This chain connects TRBV11-2 to TRBJ2-1; 10 bases agree with TRBD2. Germline V gives CDR1 SGHAT, CDR2 FQNNGV. The V and J ends lost 6 bases and 6 bases, in that order; junction bases with no gene match: 8. The CDR3 totals 15 residues.

This chain links TRBV14 with TRBJ2-5; TRBD2 aligns across 8 bases. CDR1 and CDR2 from the germline V gene are SGHDN and FVKESK. The CDR3 loop spans 17 amino acids. J was trimmed by 5 bases and V by 0 bases; bases with no gene match: 11. The CDR3 loop reads CASSQDRSGSIRETQYF. Here the CDR3 DNA reads TGTGCCAGCAGCCAAGATAGGAGCGGGAGTATTCGGGAGACCCAGTACTTC.

The chain has TRBV27 and TRBJ2-2, with D hard to call. The germline V gene has CDR1 MNHEY and CDR2 SMNVEV (reference sequence). V was clipped by 0 bases and J by 1 base, with 6 bases between them. This CDR3 comprises 15 residues. The CDR3 DNA reads TGTGCCAGCAGTTTATCGATACTGAACACCGGGGAGCTGTTTTTT. It yields the protein CASSLSILNTGELFF.

This clone has only a few counts. The gene calls are TRBV12-3 or TRBV12-4 and TRBJ1-5; no clear D gene. This CDR3 is built from 12 residues. V dropped 1 base and J dropped 11 bases, with 9 bases sitting between them. This CDR3 reads CASSLGGKAQHF. The CDR3 coding sequence is TGTGCCAGCAGTTTAGGAGGGAAAGCCCAGCATTTT.

This chain connects TRBV6-5 to TRBJ1-1, with D unresolved. The CDR3 has 13 residues. The V and J ends lost 6 bases and 1 base respectively, with 9 bases between them. Germline assignment: CDR1 MNHEY and CDR2 SVGAGI. The CDR3 DNA is TGTGCCAGCAGGCAGACTCAGAACACTGAAGCTTTCTTT. This codes for CASRQTQNTEAFF.

V and J are TRBV5-1 and TRBJ2-5; tentatively, D is TRBD1 (6 bases). Trimming removed 2 bases from V and 2 bases from J, with 13 bases in between. The CDR3 contains 15 residues. From germline, CDR1 is SGHRS and CDR2 YFSETQ. CDR3 sequence reads: CASSFVVGGQETQYF. CDR3 DNA sequence: TGCGCCAGCAGCTTCGTTGTAGGGGGACAAGAGACCCAGTACTTC.

The chain has TRBV12-3 or TRBV12-4 and TRBJ2-1, with D unclear. The CDR3 totals 12 residues. V dropped 8 bases and J dropped 4 bases, with 9 bases sitting between them. The chain's CDR3 is CASLLEYNEQFF. The DNA for the CDR3 is TGTGCCAGCCTGCTAGAATACAATGAGCAGTTCTTC.

The rearrangement uses TRBV27 and TRBJ1-2, with 7 positions matching TRBD1. V lost 7 bases, J lost 5 bases, and 10 bases stayed unmatched. Germline CDR1 MNHEY, CDR2 SMNVEV (reference sequence). The CDR3 runs to 14 residues. CDR3 protein: CASKEGAAGYGYTF. As DNA, the CDR3 is TGTGCCAGCAAGGAGGGGGCGGCTGGATATGGCTACACCTTC.

The chain uses TRBV5-1 and TRBJ1-2, with TRBD1 matching 8 bases. V gave up 1 base and J gave up 4 bases; unmatched junction bases: 3. This CDR3 has 14 residues. Germline loops: CDR1 SGHRS, CDR2 YFSETQ. The CDR3 loop reads CASSLTGQGYGYTF. The CDR3 DNA is TGCGCCAGCAGCTTGACAGGACAGGGCTATGGCTACACCTTC. Based on the CDR3 plus reference TRBV5-1 and TRBJ1-2, the full variable domain is KAGVTQTPRYLIKTRGQQVTLSCSPISGHRSVSWYQQTPGQGLQFLFEYFSETQRNKGNFPGRFSGRQFSNSRSEMNVSTLELGDSALYLCASSLTGQGYGYTFGSGTRLTVV.

V gene TRBV24-1 combines with J gene TRBJ1-2; no definite D call. From germline, CDR1 is KGHDR and CDR2 SFDVKD. The CDR3 extends over 13 amino acids. V was clipped by 5 bases and J by 6 bases, with 12 bases between them. The chain's CDR3 is CATSALTSHGYTF. The DNA for the CDR3 is TGTGCCACCAGTGCTCTTACCAGTCATGGCTACACCTTC.

The J gene is TRBJ1-2, the V gene TRBV18, with D perhaps TRBD1 (5 bases). The CDR3 is 14 residues long. V lost 2 bases and J 4 bases, leaving 11 bases between the germline ends. The germline gives CDR1 KGHSH, CDR2 LQKENI. CDR3 nucleotides: TGTGCCAGCTCACCAGACACAAGGGGCTATGGCTACACCTTC. It encodes CASSPDTRGYGYTF.

The chain recombines TRBV12-3 or TRBV12-4 with TRBJ2-3, with D uncertain. CDR3 length equals 13 residues. V lost 5 bases and J lost 7, with 13 bases in between. Here the CDR3 reads CASSLRLTYTQYF. The CDR3 DNA reads as TGTGCCAGCAGTCTCAGATTAACCTATACGCAGTATTTT.

V usage is TRBV7-6 and J usage is TRBJ2-1; D may be TRBD2 (6 bases). Trimming removed 4 bases at V and 6 bases at J, with 16 bases between. The CDR3 is 15 amino acids. Germline CDR1 SGHVS, CDR2 FNYEAQ. CDR3 sequence (DNA): TGTGCCAGCAGCTCCTCCCGGACTACCGGCAATGAGCAGTTCTTC. Its translation: CASSSSRTTGNEQFF.

The chain links TRBV5-8 to TRBJ2-7, with no clear D. Trimming shortened V by 1 base and J by 6 bases, and 5 bases separated the two germline ends. The CDR3 runs to 11 residues. From germline, CDR1 is SGHTS and CDR2 YDEGEE. The CDR3 bases are TGTGCCAGCAGCTTGTATATCGAGCAGTACTTC. Its translation: CASSLYIEQYF.

The genes are TRBV25-1 and TRBJ2-2, with 8 nucleotides matching TRBD2. CDR3 length equals 15 residues. CDR1 is MGHDK, CDR2 SYGVNS, per germline. Trimming took 7 bases from V and 3 from J; bases not matched to a gene: 7. Here the CDR3 DNA reads TGTGCCAGCAAGGCGCTAGCGGGTGACACCGGGGAGCTGTTTTTT. The encoded protein is CASKALAGDTGELFF. Full variable domain (remainder filled in from reference TRBV25-1 and TRBJ2-2): EADIYQTPRYLVIGTGKKITLECSQTMGHDKMYWYQQDPGMELHLIHYSYGVNSTEKGDLSSESTVSRIRTEHFPLTLESARPSHTSQYLCASKALAGDTGELFFGEGSRLTVL.

The J gene is TRBJ2-5, the V gene TRBV5-1, with D possibly TRBD2 on 6 matching bases. CDR1 is SGHRS, CDR2 YFSETQ, per germline. V dropped 0 bases and J dropped 5 bases, with 14 bases sitting between them. The CDR3 sequence is 15 residues long. The CDR3 here is CASSLGAGTSETQYF. In nucleotides, the CDR3 is TGCGCCAGCAGCTTGGGGGCAGGGACTTCGGAGACCCAGTACTTC.

The V call is TRBV6-5, the J call TRBJ2-3; D remains unclear. Trimming removed 6 bases at V and 5 bases at J, with 6 bases between. CDR1 and CDR2 from the germline V gene are MNHEY and SVGAGI. The CDR3 loop spans 11 amino acids. Written as DNA, the CDR3 is TGTGCCAGCAGCCCGGGAGATACGCAGTATTTT. It encodes CASSPGDTQYF.

V gene TRBV27 combines with J gene TRBJ1-1; 7 positions match TRBD1. The CDR3 contains 16 residues. The junction had 11 bases not matched to a gene; V was cut back by 2 bases and J by 5 bases. From germline, CDR1 is MNHEY and CDR2 SMNVEV (reference sequence). The CDR3 protein is CASSLEGTVTLTEAFF. The CDR3 nucleotides read TGTGCCAGCAGTTTAGAGGGGACAGTGACGTTGACTGAAGCTTTCTTT.

The chain joins TRBV7-9 to TRBJ1-1; TRBD1 aligns across 8 bases. Germline values: CDR1 SEHNR, CDR2 FQNEAQ (reference sequence). This CDR3 spans 11 amino acids. With V trimmed by 11 bases and J by 11 bases, 10 bases remained unmatched. CDR3 sequence (DNA): TGTGCCGGGGTTGAAAACAGGGGGGCTTTCTTT. The encoded protein is CAGVENRGAFF. Full variable domain (missing parts from reference TRBV7-9 and TRBJ1-1): DTGVSQNPRHKITKRGQNVTFRCDPISEHNRLYWYRQTLGQGPEFLTYFQNEAQLEKSRLLSDRFSAERPKGSFSTLEIQRTEQGDSAMYLCAGVENRGAFFGQGTRLTVV.

The genes are TRBV5-1 and TRBJ2-7, with 9 bases identical to TRBD2. The CDR3 runs 15 residues. Trimming at V came to 0 bases and at J to 4 bases, leaving 5 bases not matched to a gene. Per germline, CDR1 SGHRS and CDR2 YFSETQ. The CDR3 loop reads CASSLVSGSLYEQYF. The CDR3 DNA follows: TGCGCCAGCAGCTTGGTTAGCGGGAGCCTTTACGAGCAGTACTTC.

This clone has a count of ten or more. The chain links TRBV6-7 to TRBJ1-5; D is undetermined. TRBV6-7 is an ORF, and what it does is uncertain. Trimming left V 0 bases short and J 7 bases short, with 19 bases between. The CDR3 has 17 amino acids. CDR3 DNA: TGTGCCAGCAGTTACTCGACATGTCAGACATACGTACAGCCCCAGCATTTT. This codes for CASSYSTCQTYVQPQHF.

The V call is TRBV29-1, the J call TRBJ1-3, with TRBD1 matching 9 bases. This CDR3 is 14 amino acids long. V lost 3 bases and J lost 2; bases outside the gene matches: 2. CDR1 is SQVTM, CDR2 ANQGSEA, per germline. CDR3 amino acids: CSVDTGGPGNTIYF. CDR3 in DNA: TGCAGCGTTGACACAGGGGGCCCTGGAAACACCATATATTTT.

This clone was seen a single time. The rearrangement links TRBV10-2 to TRBJ2-1; a weak D match, TRBD2 (6 bases). Germline V gene data show CDR1 as WSHSY and CDR2 as SAAADI. CDR3 length: 14 amino acids. V was shortened by 7 bases and J by 3 bases, with 13 bases between the two germline ends. DNA of the CDR3: TGCGCCAGCACCCCGGGACTTAACTACAATGAGCAGTTCTTC. Protein sequence: CASTPGLNYNEQFF.

V usage is TRBV14 and J usage is TRBJ2-7, with 10 bases fitting TRBD1. Germline V gene data show CDR1 as SGHDN and CDR2 as FVKESK. V dropped 4 bases and J dropped 4; count of bases not matched to a gene: 7. The CDR3 is 15 amino acids. CDR3: CASSPRDRGRYEQYF. Written as DNA, the CDR3 is TGTGCCAGCAGCCCCCGGGACAGGGGTCGTTACGAGCAGTACTTC.

The chain employs TRBV11-2 and TRBJ2-1, with D possibly being TRBD2 (6 bases). Per the germline V gene, CDR1 is SGHAT and CDR2 is FQNNGV. The CDR3 is made up of 14 amino acids. V dropped 4 bases and J dropped 9 bases, with 16 bases sitting between them. CDR3 DNA sequence: TGTGCCAGCAGCTCATCGCCCACCGGGGGTGAGCAGTTCTTC. Its protein product is CASSSSPTGGEQFF.

The chain couples TRBV19 to TRBJ1-1; D is perhaps TRBD1 (6 bases). CDR3 size: 16 residues. Germline V gene lookup returns CDR1 LNHDA and CDR2 SQIVND (reference sequence). Trimming pared 5 bases from V and 6 bases from J, leaving 22 bases between. The CDR3: CASSREQGSWSSEAFF. CDR3 bases: TGTGCCAGTAGTCGGGAACAGGGTAGTTGGTCCTCTGAAGCTTTCTTT.

V gene TRBV4-2 combines with J gene TRBJ2-5; 10 bases are a match to TRBD2. There are 21 residues in the CDR3. Losses at the gene ends were 4 bases for V and 3 bases for J; bases not matched to a gene: 23. Germline V gene sequence: CDR1 LGHNA, CDR2 YNFKEQ. Written as DNA, the CDR3 is TGTGCCAGCAGCCCACAATGGGTAGCGGGGGGCAAGCCTTCTCGGAAAGAGACCCAGTACTTC. The encoded protein is CASSPQWVAGGKPSRKETQYF.

The sample holds one count of this clone. The chain combines TRBV21-1 with TRBJ2-7; TRBD2, the D gene given by the table, was not confirmed from the DNA. TRBV21-1 is given as a pseudogene. This CDR3 contains 14 residues. The CDR3 nucleotides are TGTGCCAGAGCCCCGGGGGGGAGCTCCTACGAGCAGTACTTC. Encoded protein: CARAPGGSSYEQYF.